The 13 T cell receptor beta chains given below trace back to one sample, sequenced in a study of blood T cell repertoires in COVID-19. Repertoires were generated with immunoSEQ multiplex PCR, while TCRdb's copy carries only in-frame clones and drops some. The sample lists about 270,000 clones, approximately 91% occurring once. Sequencing was performed on PBMCs or T cells enriched from blood (not recorded which). These receptors came from a woman between 40 and 50 years old with acute COVID-19.

The chain is built from TRBV7-6 and TRBJ2-2; the match to TRBD2 covers 10 bases. Unmatched junction bases numbered 12, after V lost 6 bases and J lost 5 bases. This CDR3 is built from 17 residues. Germline V gene lookup returns CDR1 SGHVS and CDR2 FNYEAQ. Written as DNA, the CDR3 is TGTGCCAGCAGTTCCTCGCTAGCGGGAGCGAGAACCGGGGAGCTGTTTTTT. Protein: CASSSSLAGARTGELFF.

The V call is TRBV11-3, the J call TRBJ2-7; 8 bases fit TRBD1. This CDR3 is 14 amino acids long. V lost 5 bases, J lost 3 bases, and 6 bases stayed unmatched. Germline V gene data show CDR1 as SGHNT and CDR2 as YENEEA. The CDR3 is CASSTGDRIYEQYF. In nucleotides, the CDR3 is TGTGCCAGCAGCACCGGGGACAGGATCTACGAGCAGTACTTC.

The sample holds a few counts of this clone. The chain links TRBV29-1 to TRBJ2-7; maybe TRBD1 (6 bases). The CDR3 loop spans 11 amino acids. Germline-derived CDR1 and CDR2 are SQVTM and ANQGSEA. The germline V and J ends were trimmed by 2 bases and 7 bases, with 9 bases remaining between them. CDR3 region: CSVEIRGEQYF. CDR3 sequence (DNA): TGCAGCGTTGAAATTAGGGGGGAGCAGTACTTC.

This clone was observed a single time. This chain links TRBV7-3 with TRBJ2-7; TRBD1 matches at 9 bases. The CDR3 loop spans 14 amino acids. The germline V gene has CDR1 SGHTA and CDR2 FQGTGA. V dropped 3 bases and J dropped 4; count of bases not matched to a gene: 4. The DNA for the CDR3 is TGTGCCAGCAGCTTTAAGACAGGGGGTTACGAGCAGTACTTC. Protein sequence: CASSFKTGGYEQYF.

This clone has a single count. The V call is TRBV9, the J call TRBJ2-5, with a possible D match to TRBD2 (6 bases). The CDR3 contains 16 residues. CDR1 and CDR2 (germline): SGDLS, YYNGEE. The V end lost 0 bases, the J end lost 2 bases, and 14 bases lay between the germline ends. The CDR3 DNA reads TGTGCCAGCAGCGTAGCCCCCGCGCGGGGTCAAGAGACCCAGTACTTC. It codes for CASSVAPARGQETQYF.

The chain links TRBV18 to TRBJ1-2; the D gene is possibly TRBD1 (5 bases). The germline V gene encodes CDR1 KGHSH and CDR2 LQKENI. CDR3 length: 15 residues. Trimming pared 1 base from V and 0 bases from J, leaving 9 bases between. The CDR3 sequence is CASSPREQANYGYTF. The CDR3 nucleotides are TGTGCCAGCTCACCACGTGAACAGGCTAACTATGGCTACACCTTC.

The genes are TRBV28 and TRBJ2-5; 7 bases line up with TRBD1. The CDR3 covers 15 residues. Germline lookup yields CDR1 MDHEN and CDR2 SYDVKM. V shed 9 bases and J 2 bases; nucleotides not matched to a gene: 12. The CDR3 reads CARETDRRTQETQYF. CDR3 sequence (DNA): TGTGCCAGGGAAACGGACAGGCGAACGCAAGAGACCCAGTACTTC.

The rearrangement uses TRBV5-1 and TRBJ1-1; 8 bases line up with TRBD1. V shed 5 bases and J 1 base; nucleotides not matched to a gene: 7. The CDR3 length is 15 residues. Germline assignment: CDR1 SGHRS and CDR2 YFSETQ. This CDR3 reads CASRRTGGENTEAFF. CDR3 nucleotides: TGCGCCAGCAGGCGTACAGGGGGTGAGAACACTGAAGCTTTCTTT.

This clone was seen a few times. V usage is TRBV6-5 and J usage is TRBJ1-1, with TRBD1 matching over 7 bases. The CDR3 totals 13 residues. The V gene's germline CDR1 is MNHEY and CDR2 SVGAGI. V was clipped by 8 bases and J by 10 bases; unmatched bases: 13. CDR3 protein: CASRRDPEGAAFF. The CDR3 region has the DNA TGTGCCAGCCGGCGGGACCCCGAGGGGGCAGCTTTCTTT.

V gene TRBV19 combines with J gene TRBJ1-2; D is unresolved. The CDR3 has 11 amino acids. V gave up 8 bases and J gave up 5 bases, with 9 bases separating them. CDR1 and CDR2 (germline): LNHDA, SQIVND (reference sequence). In nucleotides, the CDR3 is TGTGCCAGTGCAGATTATTATGGCTACACCTTC. Translating it yields CASADYYGYTF.

This chain uses TRBV3-1 (or the pseudogene TRBV3-2) with TRBJ2-3; 16 nucleotides line up with TRBD2. The CDR3 spans 15 residues. With V trimmed by 8 bases and J by 4 bases, 3 bases remained unmatched. Germline V gene data show CDR1 as LGHDT and CDR2 as YNNKEL (reference sequence). The CDR3 nucleotides read TGTGCCAGCGGGACTAGCGGGGGGGCTTCAGATACGCAGTATTTT. As protein: CASGTSGGASDTQYF.

The CDR3 loop is CASSWDRGTNEKLFF. DNA for the CDR3: TGTGCCAGCAGCTGGGACAGGGGAACTAATGAAAAACTGTTTTTT. The V and J genes are TRBV13 and TRBJ1-4; 10 nucleotides agree with TRBD1. Germline loops: CDR1 PRHDT, CDR2 FYEKMQ (reference sequence). V lost 4 bases and J lost 1; bases outside the gene matches: 0. CDR3 length equals 15 residues.

CDR3 coding DNA: TGCGCCAGCAGCCAGTGGACAGGGAGGGCCGGGGAGCTGTTTTTT. Its protein product is CASSQWTGRAGELFF. The V and J genes are TRBV4-1 and TRBJ2-2, with D maybe TRBD1 (8 bases). In germline, CDR1 is MGHRA, CDR2 YSYEKL. CDR3 length: 15 amino acids. Trimming removed 3 bases at V and 6 bases at J, with 14 bases between.